This T cell receptor (beta chain) was sequenced during a study of OX40 agonist ivuxolimab in advanced cancers. Study conclusions and caveats: By week 6 at 0.1 to 3.0 mg/kg, blood CD4+ and CD8+ T cells had expanded clonally.

Autoimmune disease history or systemic immunosuppression was exclusionary. Details on this clone: Its specificity is not known.

There are 15 residues in the CDR3. J gave up 5 bases and V 1 base, and 5 bases lay outside the gene matches. The germline V gene has CDR1 MGHRA and CDR2 YSYEKL. Generated by immunoSEQ multiplex PCR, the TCRdb table keeps only in-frame clones and is missing some. Among tens of thousands of clones listed, roughly four fifths were seen once. The specimen comprised CD4+ or CD8+ T cells sorted from blood, sampled in a trial of the OX40 agonist ivuxolimab. This clonotype was sampled from an adult with an advanced solid tumor such as melanoma, head and neck, liver or kidney cancer. The chain uses TRBV4-1 and TRBJ1-2, with 9 nucleotides matching TRBD1. The CDR3 here is CASSQAGQGSYGYTF. In nucleotides, the CDR3 is TGCGCCAGCAGCCAAGCGGGACAGGGTTCGTATGGCTACACCTTC.